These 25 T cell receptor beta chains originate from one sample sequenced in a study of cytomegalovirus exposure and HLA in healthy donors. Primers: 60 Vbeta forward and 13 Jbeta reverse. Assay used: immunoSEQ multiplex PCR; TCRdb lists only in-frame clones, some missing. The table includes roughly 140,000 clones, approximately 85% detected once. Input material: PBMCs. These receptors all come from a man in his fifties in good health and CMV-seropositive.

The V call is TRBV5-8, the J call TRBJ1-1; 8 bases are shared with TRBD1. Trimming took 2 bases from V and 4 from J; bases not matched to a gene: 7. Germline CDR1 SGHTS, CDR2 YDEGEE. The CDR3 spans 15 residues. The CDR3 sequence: CASSLSLDRGTEAFF. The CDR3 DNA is TGTGCCAGCAGCTTATCACTAGACAGGGGCACTGAAGCTTTCTTT.

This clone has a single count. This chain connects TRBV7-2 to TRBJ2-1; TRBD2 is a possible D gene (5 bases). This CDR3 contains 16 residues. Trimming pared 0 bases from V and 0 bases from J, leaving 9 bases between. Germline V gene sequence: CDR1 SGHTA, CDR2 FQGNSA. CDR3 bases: TGTGCCAGCAGCTTAGCGGTGGGGAGCTCCTACAATGAGCAGTTCTTC. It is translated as CASSLAVGSSYNEQFF.

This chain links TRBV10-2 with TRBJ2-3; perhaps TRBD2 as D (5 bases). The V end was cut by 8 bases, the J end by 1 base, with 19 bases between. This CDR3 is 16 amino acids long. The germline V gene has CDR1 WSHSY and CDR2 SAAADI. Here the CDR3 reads CASRPNLAAGTDTQYF. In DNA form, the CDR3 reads TGCGCCAGCCGCCCGAATCTAGCCGCGGGCACAGATACGCAGTATTTT.

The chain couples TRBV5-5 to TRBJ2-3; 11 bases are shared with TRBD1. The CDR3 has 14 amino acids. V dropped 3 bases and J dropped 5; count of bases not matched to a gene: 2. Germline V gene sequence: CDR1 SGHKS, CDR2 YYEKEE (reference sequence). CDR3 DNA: TGTGCCAGCAGCTCCGGGACAGGGGGAGATACGCAGTATTTT. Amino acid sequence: CASSSGTGGDTQYF.

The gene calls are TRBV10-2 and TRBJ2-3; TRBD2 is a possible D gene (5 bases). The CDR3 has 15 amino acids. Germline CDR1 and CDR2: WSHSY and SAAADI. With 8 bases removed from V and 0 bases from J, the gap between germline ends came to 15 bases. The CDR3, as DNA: TGCGCCAGCGGCCAACCTAGCTCTAGCACAGATACGCAGTATTTT. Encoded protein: CASGQPSSSTDTQYF.

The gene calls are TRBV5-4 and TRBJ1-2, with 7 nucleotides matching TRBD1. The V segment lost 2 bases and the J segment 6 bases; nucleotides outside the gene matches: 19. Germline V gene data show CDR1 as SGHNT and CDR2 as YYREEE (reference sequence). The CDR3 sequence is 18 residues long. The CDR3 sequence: CASSLRRTGAIIGNGYTF. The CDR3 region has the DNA TGTGCCAGCAGCTTAAGAAGGACAGGCGCCATCATCGGTAATGGCTACACCTTC.

Written as DNA, the CDR3 is TGTGCCAGCAGCGCCAGGACAGGGGAGTGGGGGGGCCACGAGCAGTACTTC. Translating it yields CASSARTGEWGGHEQYF. The chain employs TRBV9 and TRBJ2-7, with 9 bases identical to TRBD1. The V gene end was trimmed by 3 bases and the J gene end by 5 bases; junction bases not matched to a gene: 15. The germline CDR1 and CDR2 sequences are SGDLS and YYNGEE. The CDR3 has 17 residues.

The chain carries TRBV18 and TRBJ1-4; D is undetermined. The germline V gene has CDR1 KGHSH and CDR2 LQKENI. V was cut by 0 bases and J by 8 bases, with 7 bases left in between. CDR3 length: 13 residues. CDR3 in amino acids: CASSPPSGEKLFF. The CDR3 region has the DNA TGTGCCAGCTCACCACCGTCGGGGGAAAAACTGTTTTTT.

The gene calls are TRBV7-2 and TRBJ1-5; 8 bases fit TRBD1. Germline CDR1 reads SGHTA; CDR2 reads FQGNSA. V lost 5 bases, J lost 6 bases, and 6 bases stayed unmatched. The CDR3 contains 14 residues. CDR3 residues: CASSPPGGGQPQHF. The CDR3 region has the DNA TGTGCCAGCAGCCCCCCAGGGGGCGGTCAGCCCCAGCATTTT.

CDR3 DNA sequence: TGTGCCAGCTCACCACCCGAGCGGGGGAGCTCCTACAATGAGCAGTTCTTC. Its translation: CASSPPERGSSYNEQFF. The gene calls are TRBV18 and TRBJ2-1; 8 nucleotides agree with TRBD2. CDR3 size: 17 residues. Losses at the gene ends were 0 bases for V and 0 bases for J; bases not matched to a gene: 4. CDR1 is KGHSH, CDR2 LQKENI, per germline.

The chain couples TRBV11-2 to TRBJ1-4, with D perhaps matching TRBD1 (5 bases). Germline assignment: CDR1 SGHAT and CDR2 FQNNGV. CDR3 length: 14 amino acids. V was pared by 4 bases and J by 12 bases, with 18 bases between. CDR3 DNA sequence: TGTGCCAGCAGCTCCATAAGTGGGCCGGGGGAACTGTTTTTT. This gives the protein CASSSISGPGELFF.

DNA for the CDR3: TGTGCCAGCAGTGAAGCAGGCGCTAGCGTGTACACCGGGGAGCTGTTTTTT. It specifies CASSEAGASVYTGELFF. The V gene is TRBV6-1, the J gene TRBJ2-2; a possible D gene is TRBD2 (6 bases). The CDR3 has 17 amino acids. CDR1 is MNHNS and CDR2 is SASEGT in the germline V gene. V lost 0 bases and J lost 3, with 14 bases in between.

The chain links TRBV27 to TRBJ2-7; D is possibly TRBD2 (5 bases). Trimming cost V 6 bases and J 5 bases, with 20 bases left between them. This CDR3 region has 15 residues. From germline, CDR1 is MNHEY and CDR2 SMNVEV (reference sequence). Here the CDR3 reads CASSPSPENWNEQYF. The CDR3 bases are TGTGCCAGCAGCCCTAGCCCCGAGAACTGGAACGAGCAGTACTTC.

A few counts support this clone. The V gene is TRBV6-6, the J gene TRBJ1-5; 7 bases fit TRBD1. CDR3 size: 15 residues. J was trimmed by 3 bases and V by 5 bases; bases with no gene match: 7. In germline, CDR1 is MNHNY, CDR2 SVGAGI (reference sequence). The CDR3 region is CASSRQGGPNQPQHF. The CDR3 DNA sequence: TGTGCCAGCAGTCGACAGGGAGGCCCCAATCAGCCCCAGCATTTT.

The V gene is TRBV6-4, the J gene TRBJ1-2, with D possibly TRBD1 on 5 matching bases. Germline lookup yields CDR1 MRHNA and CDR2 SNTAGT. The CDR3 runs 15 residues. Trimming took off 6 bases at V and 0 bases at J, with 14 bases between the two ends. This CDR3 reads CASRLQDTPNYGYTF. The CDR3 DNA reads TGTGCCAGCAGGTTACAGGATACTCCTAACTATGGCTACACCTTC.

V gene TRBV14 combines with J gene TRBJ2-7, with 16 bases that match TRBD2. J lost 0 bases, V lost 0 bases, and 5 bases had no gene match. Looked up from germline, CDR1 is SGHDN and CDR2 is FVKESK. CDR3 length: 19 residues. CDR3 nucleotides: TGTGCCAGCAGCCAAGAGGGGACTAGCGGGAGGGAATACTCCTACGAGCAGTACTTC. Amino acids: CASSQEGTSGREYSYEQYF.

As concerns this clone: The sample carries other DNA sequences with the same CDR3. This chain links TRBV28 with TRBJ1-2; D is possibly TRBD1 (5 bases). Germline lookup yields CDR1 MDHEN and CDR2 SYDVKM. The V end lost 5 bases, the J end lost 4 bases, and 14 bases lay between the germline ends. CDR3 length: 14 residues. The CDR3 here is CASSRPRVGYGYTF. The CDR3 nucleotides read TGTGCCAGCAGTCGACCCAGGGTTGGCTATGGCTACACCTTC.

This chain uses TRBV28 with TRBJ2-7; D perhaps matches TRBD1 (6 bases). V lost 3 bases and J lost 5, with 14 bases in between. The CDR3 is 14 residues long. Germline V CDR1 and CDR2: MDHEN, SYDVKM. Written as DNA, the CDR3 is TGTGCCAGCAGTTTCGTACAGGGTAAAGACGAGCAGTACTTC. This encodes CASSFVQGKDEQYF.

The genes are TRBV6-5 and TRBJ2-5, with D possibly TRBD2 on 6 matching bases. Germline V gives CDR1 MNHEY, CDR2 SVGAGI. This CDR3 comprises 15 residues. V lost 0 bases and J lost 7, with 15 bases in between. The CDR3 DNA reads TGTGCCAGCAGTTACTCGAGGGTCGGAGGGACGACCCAGTACTTC. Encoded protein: CASSYSRVGGTTQYF.

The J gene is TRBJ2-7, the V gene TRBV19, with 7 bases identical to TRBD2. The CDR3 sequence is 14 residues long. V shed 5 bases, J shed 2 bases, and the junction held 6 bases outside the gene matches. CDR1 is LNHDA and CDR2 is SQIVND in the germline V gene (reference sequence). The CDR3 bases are TGTGCCAGTAGTGTAGGACTAGAGGCCTACGAGCAGTACTTC. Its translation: CASSVGLEAYEQYF.

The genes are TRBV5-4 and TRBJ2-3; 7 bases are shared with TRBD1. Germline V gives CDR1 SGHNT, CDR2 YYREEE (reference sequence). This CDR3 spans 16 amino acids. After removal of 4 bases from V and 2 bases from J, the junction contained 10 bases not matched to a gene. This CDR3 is CASSTRQGSFTDTQYF. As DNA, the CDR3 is TGTGCCAGCAGCACGAGACAGGGTTCCTTCACAGATACGCAGTATTTT.

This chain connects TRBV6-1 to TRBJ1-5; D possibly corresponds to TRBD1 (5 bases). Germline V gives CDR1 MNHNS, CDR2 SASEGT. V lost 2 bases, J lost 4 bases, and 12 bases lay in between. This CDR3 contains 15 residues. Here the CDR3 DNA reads TGTGCCAGCAGTGAACGTGGGGGGGTAAATCAGCCCCAGCATTTT. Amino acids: CASSERGGVNQPQHF.

The CDR3 region has the DNA TGCGCCAGCAGCTTGGGACAGGGGGCCTATCAGCCCCAGCATTTT. It yields the protein CASSLGQGAYQPQHF. The J gene is TRBJ1-5, the V gene TRBV5-1; 10 nucleotides match TRBD1. CDR1 SGHRS and CDR2 YFSETQ come from the germline V gene. V lost 0 bases to trimming and J lost 5 bases; unmatched junction nucleotides: 2. This CDR3 has 15 amino acids.

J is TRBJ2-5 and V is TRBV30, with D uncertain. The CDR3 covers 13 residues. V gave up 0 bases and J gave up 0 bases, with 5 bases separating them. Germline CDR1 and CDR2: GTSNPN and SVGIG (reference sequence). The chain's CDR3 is CAWSVLNQETQYF. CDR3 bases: TGTGCCTGGAGTGTACTAAACCAAGAGACCCAGTACTTC.

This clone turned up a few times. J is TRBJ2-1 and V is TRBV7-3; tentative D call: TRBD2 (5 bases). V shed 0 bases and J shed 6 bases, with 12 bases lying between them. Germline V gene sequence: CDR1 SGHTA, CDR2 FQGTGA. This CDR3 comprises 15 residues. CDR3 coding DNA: TGTGCCAGCAGCTTAACCCGGGAACCCCCCAATGAGCAGTTCTTC. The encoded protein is CASSLTREPPNEQFF.